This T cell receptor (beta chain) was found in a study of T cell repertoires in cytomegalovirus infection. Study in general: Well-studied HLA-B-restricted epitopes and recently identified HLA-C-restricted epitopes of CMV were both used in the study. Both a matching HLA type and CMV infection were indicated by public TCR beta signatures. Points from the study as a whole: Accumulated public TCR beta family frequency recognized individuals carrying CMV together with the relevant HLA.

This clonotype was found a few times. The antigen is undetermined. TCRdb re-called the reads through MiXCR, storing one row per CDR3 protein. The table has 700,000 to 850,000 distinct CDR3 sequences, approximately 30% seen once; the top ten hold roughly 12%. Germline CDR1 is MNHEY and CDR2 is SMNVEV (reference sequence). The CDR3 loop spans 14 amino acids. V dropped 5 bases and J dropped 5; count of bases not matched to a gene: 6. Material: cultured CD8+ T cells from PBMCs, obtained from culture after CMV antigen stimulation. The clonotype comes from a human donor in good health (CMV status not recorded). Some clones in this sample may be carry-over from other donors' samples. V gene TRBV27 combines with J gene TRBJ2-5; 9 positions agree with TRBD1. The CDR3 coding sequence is TGTGCCAGCAGTGGGACAGGGAGACGGGAGACCCAGTACTTC. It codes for CASSGTGRRETQYF.